This T cell receptor (beta chain) was identified during a study of beta chain features in type 1 diabetes (dated by TCRdb to 2016 to 2018). A note on the overall study: Patients and healthy donors did not differ in mean age, gender distribution, total cell number or subset yield. A total of some 110 million sorted cells were examined across all samples, and a strong correlation was observed between cell number per subset and RNA yield. In the study, recently diagnosed type 1 diabetes patients and matched healthy donors were compared on the TCRB repertoires of their sorted circulating CD4+ T cell subsets. Regulatory and stem cell-like memory subsets were obtained from only 8 patients and roughly eight healthy donors, while naive and central memory subsets were obtained from all 28 donors.

From each donor, a single peripheral blood sample of 100 to 150 mL on average was drawn into heparinised tubes. A BD FACSAria II and a panel including CD45RO, CCR7, CD25, CD127, CD95 and CD27 were used to sort naive, central memory, regulatory and stem cell-like memory CD4+ T cells. Purity was above 95% for every sorted population. Right away, PBMCs were isolated by Lymphoprep density gradient centrifugation and were stained directly, with no culture step. So that batch effects would be minimized, each experiment stained and sorted samples in pairs, pairing one healthy donor with one patient. The entire isolated RNA was reverse transcribed using the High Capacity cDNA Reverse Transcription Kit, and thus expressed TCRB transcripts were sequenced. Deep immunoSEQ sequencing was applied to naive, central memory and regulatory T cell samples, giving an average of around 3.4 million total reads per sample. After sorted cells were lysed in RLT buffer, RNA was extracted with DNase-treated RNeasy Micro or Mini kits, with the choice depending on cell number. Each cell subset was processed separately to prevent cross-contamination, with patient and healthy donor samples processed together. The immunoSEQ multiplex PCR was used to amplify TCRB sequences from cDNA, generating 87-bp fragments that spanned the CDR3 region. Amplicons were sequenced on the Illumina HiSeq platform. The source study handled its data this way. Synthetic template baselines were used to correct PCR bias computationally, reads within Hamming distance 2 were collapsed together, and singletons that could not be merged were discarded. Reads were aligned to IMGT to assign V, D and J genes, CDR3 length, and insertions or deletions at six rearrangement sites. Within each subset, clonotype counts were normalized to sorted cell number, after which true diversity and Gini coefficients were computed with the tcR R package. The overlap coefficient, calculated on TCRB nucleotide sequences, was used to quantify repertoire sharing. What TCRdb holds here is the immuneACCESS table cut down to in-frame rearrangements. Part of the clones is not present; checked against another copy, under half of the missing clones reflect an unresolved V gene, and the others are unexplained. The D gene and trimming were derived from the DNA, and the V and J assignments and clone size from that table. The sample profile shows around 180,000 clones; approximately 13% of them were found once. Roughly 0.6% of the sample is held by the ten biggest clonotypes.

Study-wide conclusions, independent of this receptor: A moderate but significant shortening of TCRB CDR3 length was observed in type 1 diabetes patients in all four CD4+ subsets. Shorter templates might have been favored by PCR, but patient and control samples were amplified and corrected together, so both groups would have been affected equally by any skew. Because cDNA was sequenced instead of genomic DNA, highly expressing activated cells could be over-represented, though the groups showed no difference in activation or CD3 levels. Patients with type 1 diabetes made fewer insertions and deleted more nucleotides at VDJ recombination sites, implying thymic rearrangement abnormalities. Because the HLA sub-analyses included only small numbers of individuals, any influence of HLA type on TCRB rearrangement was left unresolved. Naive, central memory and regulatory TCRB repertoires appeared to be more alike among patients than among healthy donors.

As regards this clone: The clone's antigen remains unknown. No per-base quality is available; no much larger clone lies one base away.

Sequencing was carried out using central memory CD4+ T cells from blood. This receptor was taken from a woman aged 18 to 35 in good health.

The DNA sequence is as follows: TGTGCCAGCAGCCCCCCGACTAGCCCCTACAATGAGCAGTTCTTC. The translation is CASSPPTSPYNEQFF. The chain is assembled from TRBV7-2 and TRBJ2-1; TRBD2 fits 7 bases in the junction. Reading the germline V gene gives CDR1 SGHTA and CDR2 FQGNSA. V and J are trimmed by 5 bases and 2 bases, and the gene matches miss 6 bases of the junction. The CDR3 covers 15 residues, taking in both the cysteine and the phenylalanine. Just CDR3 DNA is preserved here, 45 bases in frame from base 1.